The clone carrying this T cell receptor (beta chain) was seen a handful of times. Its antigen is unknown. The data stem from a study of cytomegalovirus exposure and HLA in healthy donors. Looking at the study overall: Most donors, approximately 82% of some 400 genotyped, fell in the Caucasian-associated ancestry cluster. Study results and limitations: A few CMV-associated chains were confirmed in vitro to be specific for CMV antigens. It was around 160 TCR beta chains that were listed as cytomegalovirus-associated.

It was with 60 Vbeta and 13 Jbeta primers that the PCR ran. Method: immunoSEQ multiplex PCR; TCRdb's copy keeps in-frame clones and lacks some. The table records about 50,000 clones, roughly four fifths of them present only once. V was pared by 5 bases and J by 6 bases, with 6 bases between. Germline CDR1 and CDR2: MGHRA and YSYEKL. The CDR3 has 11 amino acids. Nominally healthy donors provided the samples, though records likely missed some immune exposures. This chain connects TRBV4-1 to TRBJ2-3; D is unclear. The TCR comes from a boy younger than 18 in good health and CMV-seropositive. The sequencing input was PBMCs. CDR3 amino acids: CASSSPDTQYF. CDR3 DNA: TGCGCCAGCAGCAGCCCCGATACGCAGTATTTT.